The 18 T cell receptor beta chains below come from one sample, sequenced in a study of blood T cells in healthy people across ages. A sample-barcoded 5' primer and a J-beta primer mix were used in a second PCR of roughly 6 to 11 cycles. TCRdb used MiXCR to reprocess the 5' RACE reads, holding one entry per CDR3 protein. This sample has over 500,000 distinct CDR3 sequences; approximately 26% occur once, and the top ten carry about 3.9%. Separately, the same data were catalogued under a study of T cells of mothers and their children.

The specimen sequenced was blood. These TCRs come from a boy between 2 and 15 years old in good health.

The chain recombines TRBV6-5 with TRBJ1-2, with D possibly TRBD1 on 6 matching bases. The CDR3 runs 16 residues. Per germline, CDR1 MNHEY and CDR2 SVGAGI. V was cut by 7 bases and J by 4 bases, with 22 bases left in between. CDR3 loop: CASTPRVTGNTYGYTF. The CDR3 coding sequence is TGTGCCAGCACCCCTAGGGTAACAGGGAACACCTATGGCTACACCTTC.

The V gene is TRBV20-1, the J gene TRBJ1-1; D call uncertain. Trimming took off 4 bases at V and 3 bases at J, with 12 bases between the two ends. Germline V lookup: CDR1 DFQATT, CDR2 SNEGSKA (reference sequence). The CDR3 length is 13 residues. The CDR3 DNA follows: TGCAGTGCTAAAGGGCCCGGGGACACTGAAGCTTTCTTT. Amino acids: CSAKGPGDTEAFF.

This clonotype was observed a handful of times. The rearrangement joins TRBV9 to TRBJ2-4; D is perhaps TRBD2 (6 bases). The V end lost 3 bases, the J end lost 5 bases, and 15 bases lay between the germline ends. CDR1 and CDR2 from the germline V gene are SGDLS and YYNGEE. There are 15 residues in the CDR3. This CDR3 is CASSGPGTDQNIQYF. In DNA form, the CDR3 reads TGTGCCAGCAGCGGACCCGGGACTGATCAAAACATTCAGTACTTC.

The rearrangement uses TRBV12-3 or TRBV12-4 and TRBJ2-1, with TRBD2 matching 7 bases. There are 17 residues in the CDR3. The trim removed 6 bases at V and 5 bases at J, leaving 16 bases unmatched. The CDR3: CASRGSRGSRRNNEQFF. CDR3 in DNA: TGTGCCAGCAGGGGGTCGCGGGGGTCGCGGAGGAACAATGAGCAGTTCTTC.

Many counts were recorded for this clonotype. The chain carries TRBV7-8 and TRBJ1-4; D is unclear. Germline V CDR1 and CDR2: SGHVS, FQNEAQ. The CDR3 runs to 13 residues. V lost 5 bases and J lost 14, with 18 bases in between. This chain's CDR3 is CASSTEMAPPLFF. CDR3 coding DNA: TGTGCCAGCAGCACCGAGATGGCCCCCCCTCTGTTTTTT. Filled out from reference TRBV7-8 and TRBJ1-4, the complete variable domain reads GAGVSQSPRYKVAKRGQDVALRCDPISGHVSLFWYQQALGQGPEFLTYFQNEAQLDKSGLPSDRFFAERPEGSVSTLKIQRTQQEDSAVYLCASSTEMAPPLFFGSGTQLSVL.

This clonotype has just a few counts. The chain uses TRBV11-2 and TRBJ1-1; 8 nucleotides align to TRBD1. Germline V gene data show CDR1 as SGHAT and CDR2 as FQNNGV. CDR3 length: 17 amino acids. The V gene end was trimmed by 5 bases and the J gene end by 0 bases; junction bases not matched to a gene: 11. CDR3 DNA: TGTGCCAGCAGCCGCGCCCAGGGGGCGAAACTGAACACTGAAGCTTTCTTT. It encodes CASSRAQGAKLNTEAFF.

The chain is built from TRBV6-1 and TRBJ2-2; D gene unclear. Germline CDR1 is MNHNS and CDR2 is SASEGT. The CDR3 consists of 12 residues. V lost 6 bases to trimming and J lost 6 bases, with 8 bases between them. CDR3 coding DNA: TGTGCCAGCAGACAATATGCCGGGGAGCTGTTTTTT. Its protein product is CASRQYAGELFF.

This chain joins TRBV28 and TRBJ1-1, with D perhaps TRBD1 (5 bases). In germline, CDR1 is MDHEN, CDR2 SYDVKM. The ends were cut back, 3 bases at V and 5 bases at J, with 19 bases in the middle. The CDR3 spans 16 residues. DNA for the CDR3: TGTGCCAGCAGTTTTAGCCACGACCGTGGGGGGACTGAAGCTTTCTTT. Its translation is CASSFSHDRGGTEAFF.

The CDR3 sequence: CASSIAQGETQYF. The CDR3 region has the DNA TGTGCCAGTAGTATCGCACAGGGAGAGACCCAGTACTTC. The V and J genes are TRBV19 and TRBJ2-5; D is perhaps TRBD1 (6 bases). The CDR3 is made up of 13 amino acids. Deletions cut 3 bases from V and 4 bases from J, with 9 bases between. CDR1 is LNHDA and CDR2 is SQIVND in the germline V gene (reference sequence). The full variable domain, in which reference TRBV19 and TRBJ2-5 provide the parts outside the CDR3, is DGGITQSPKYLFRKEGQNVTLSCEQNLNHDAMYWYRQDPGQGLRLIYYSQIVNDFQKGDIAEGYSVSREKKESFPLTVTSAQKNPTAFYLCASSIAQGETQYFGPGTRLLVL.

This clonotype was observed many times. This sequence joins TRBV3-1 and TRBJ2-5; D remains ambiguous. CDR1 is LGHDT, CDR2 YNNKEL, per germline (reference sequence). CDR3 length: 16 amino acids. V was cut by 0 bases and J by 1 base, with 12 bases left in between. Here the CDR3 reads CASSQDRQLPQETQYF. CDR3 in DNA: TGTGCCAGCAGCCAAGATAGGCAGCTACCCCAAGAGACCCAGTACTTC.

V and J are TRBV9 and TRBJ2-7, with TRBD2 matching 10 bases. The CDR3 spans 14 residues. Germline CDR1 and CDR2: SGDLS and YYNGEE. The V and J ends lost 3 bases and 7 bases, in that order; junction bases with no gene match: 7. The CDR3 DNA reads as TGTGCCAGCAGCGCGAGCGGGGGGGCAGAGGAGCAGTACTTC. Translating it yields CASSASGGAEEQYF.

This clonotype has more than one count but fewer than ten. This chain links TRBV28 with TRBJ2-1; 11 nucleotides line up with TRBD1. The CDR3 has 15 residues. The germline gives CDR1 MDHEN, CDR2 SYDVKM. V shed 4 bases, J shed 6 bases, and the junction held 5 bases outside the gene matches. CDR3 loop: CASSSSGTGGNEQFF. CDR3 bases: TGTGCCAGCAGTTCCTCCGGGACAGGGGGCAATGAGCAGTTCTTC.

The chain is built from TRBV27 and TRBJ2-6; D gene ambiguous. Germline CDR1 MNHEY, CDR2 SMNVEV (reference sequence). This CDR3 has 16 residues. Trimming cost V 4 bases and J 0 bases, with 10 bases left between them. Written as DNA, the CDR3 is TGTGCCAGCAGTTCGTCGCTAAGCTCTGGGGCCAACGTCCTGACTTTC. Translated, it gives CASSSSLSSGANVLTF.

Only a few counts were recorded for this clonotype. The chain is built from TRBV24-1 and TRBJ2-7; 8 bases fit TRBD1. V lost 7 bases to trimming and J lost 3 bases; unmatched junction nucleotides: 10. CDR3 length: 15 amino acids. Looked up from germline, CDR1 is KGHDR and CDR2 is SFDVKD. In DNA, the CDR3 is TGTGCCACCAGACAGGACAGGGTGAACTTCTACGAGCAGTACTTC. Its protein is CATRQDRVNFYEQYF.

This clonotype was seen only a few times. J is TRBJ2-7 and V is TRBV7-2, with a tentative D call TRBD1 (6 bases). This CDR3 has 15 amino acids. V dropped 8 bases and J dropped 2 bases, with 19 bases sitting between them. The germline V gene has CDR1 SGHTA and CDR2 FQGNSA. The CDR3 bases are TGTGCCAGCGGAACGGACAGCACTATTCCCTACGAGCAGTACTTC. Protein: CASGTDSTIPYEQYF.

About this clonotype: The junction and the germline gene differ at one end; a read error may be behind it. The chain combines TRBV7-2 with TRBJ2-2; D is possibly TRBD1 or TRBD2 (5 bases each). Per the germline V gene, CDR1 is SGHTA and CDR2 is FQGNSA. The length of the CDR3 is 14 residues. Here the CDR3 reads CASSQIGGAGKLFF. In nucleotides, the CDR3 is TGTGCCAGCAGCCAGATTGGGGGAGCCGGGAAGCTGTTTTTT.

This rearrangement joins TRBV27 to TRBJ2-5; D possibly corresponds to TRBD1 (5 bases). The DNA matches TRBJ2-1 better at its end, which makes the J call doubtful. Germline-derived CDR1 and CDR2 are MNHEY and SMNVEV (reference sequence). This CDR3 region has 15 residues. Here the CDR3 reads CASSPPGRVVNEQFF. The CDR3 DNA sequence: TGTGCCAGCAGTCCCCCGGGCAGGGTAGTCAATGAGCAGTTCTTC.

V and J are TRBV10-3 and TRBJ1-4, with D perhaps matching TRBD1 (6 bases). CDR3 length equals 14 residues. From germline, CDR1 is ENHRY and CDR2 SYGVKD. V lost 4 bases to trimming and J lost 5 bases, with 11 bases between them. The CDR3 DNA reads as TGTGCCATCAGTGCGGACAGCTTAAATGAAAAACTGTTTTTT. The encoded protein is CAISADSLNEKLFF.